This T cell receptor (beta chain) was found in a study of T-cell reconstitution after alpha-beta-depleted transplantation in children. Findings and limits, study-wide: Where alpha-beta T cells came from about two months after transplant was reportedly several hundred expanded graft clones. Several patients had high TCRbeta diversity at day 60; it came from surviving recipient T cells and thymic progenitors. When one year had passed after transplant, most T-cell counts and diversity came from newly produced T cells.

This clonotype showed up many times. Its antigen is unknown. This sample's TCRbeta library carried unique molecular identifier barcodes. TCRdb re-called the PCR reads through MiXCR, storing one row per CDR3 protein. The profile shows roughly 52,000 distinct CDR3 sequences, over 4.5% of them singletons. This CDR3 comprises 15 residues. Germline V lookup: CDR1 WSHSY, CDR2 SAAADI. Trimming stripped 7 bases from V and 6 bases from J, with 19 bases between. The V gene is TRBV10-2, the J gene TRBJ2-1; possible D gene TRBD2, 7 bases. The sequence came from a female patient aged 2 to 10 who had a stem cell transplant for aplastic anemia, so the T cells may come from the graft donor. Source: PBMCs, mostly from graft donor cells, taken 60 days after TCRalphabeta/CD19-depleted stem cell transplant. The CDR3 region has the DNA TGCGCCAGCACCCGGGGGGCCGGGGGTTCCAATGAGCAGTTCTTC. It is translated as CASTRGAGGSNEQFF.